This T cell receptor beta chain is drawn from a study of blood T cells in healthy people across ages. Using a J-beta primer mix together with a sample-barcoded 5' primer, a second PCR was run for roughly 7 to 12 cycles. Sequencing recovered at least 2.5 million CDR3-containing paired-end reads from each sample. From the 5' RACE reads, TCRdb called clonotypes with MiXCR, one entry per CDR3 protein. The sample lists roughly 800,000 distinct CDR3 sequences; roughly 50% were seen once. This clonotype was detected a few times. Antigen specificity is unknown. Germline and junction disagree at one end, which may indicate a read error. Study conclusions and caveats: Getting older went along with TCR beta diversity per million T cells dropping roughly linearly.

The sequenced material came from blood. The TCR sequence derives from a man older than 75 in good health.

CDR3 DNA sequence: TGTGCTAGCAGTCGACTAGCGGGAGGGTTAAATGAGCAGTTCTTC. This codes for CASSRLAGGLNEQFF. The V gene is TRBV7-7, the J gene TRBJ2-1, with 14 bases identical to TRBD2. The CDR3 extends over 15 amino acids. Germline lookup yields CDR1 SSHAT and CDR2 FNYEAQ (reference sequence). The variable domain in full, completed from reference TRBV7-7 and TRBJ2-1, reads GAGVSQSPRYKVTKRGQDVTLRCDPISSHATLYWYQQALGQGPEFLTYFNYEAQPDKSGLPSDRFSAERPEGSISTLTIQRTEQRDSAMYRCASSRLAGGLNEQFFGPGTRLTVL.